This entry features one T cell receptor (beta chain) sequence. Germline V lookup: CDR1 SEHNR, CDR2 FQNEAQ (reference sequence). V was clipped by 5 bases and J by 2 bases; unmatched bases: 7. This CDR3 contains 16 residues. The sample comes from a study of blood T cell repertoires in COVID-19. Study background: Italy, Spain and the United States were the sources of the convalescent and acute COVID-19 samples. In each case, the material was cDNA or gDNA derived from T cells, B-cell-depleted T cells, or PBMCs.

Per the original data handling: The assay estimated nucleated cells by amplifying reference gene primers. Sequencing used immunoSEQ multiplex PCR; TCRdb keeps in-frame clones, though not all of them. That table furnishes V, J and clone size, whereas the DNA furnished D and trimming. The top ten hold about 13% of the sample, which has tens of thousands of clones, about nine tenths seen once. Sequencing was performed on peripheral blood. This clonotype was obtained from a human donor in a cohort sampled during active COVID-19. The chain couples TRBV7-9 to TRBJ2-5, with 11 bases that match TRBD2. The CDR3 nucleotides are TGTGCCAGCAGCCGGGGGACTAGCGGAAATCAAGAGACCCAGTACTTC. This translates into CASSRGTSGNQETQYF.